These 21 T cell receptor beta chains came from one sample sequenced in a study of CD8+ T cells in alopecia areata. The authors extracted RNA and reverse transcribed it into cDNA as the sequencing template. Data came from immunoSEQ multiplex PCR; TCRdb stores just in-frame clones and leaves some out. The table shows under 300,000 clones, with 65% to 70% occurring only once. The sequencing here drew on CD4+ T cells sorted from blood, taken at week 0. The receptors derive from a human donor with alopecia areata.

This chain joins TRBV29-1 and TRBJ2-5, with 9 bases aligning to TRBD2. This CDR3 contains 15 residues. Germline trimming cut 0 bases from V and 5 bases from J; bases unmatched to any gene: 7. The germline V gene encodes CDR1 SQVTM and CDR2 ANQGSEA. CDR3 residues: CSVEEWPSGAETQYF. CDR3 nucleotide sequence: TGCAGCGTTGAAGAATGGCCTAGCGGGGCGGAGACCCAGTACTTC.

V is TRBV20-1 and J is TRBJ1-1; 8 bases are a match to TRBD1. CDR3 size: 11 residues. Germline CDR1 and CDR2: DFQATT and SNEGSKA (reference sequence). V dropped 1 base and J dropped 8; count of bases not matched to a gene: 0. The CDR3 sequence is CSARGDREAFF. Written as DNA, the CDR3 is TGCAGTGCTAGAGGGGACAGGGAAGCTTTCTTT.

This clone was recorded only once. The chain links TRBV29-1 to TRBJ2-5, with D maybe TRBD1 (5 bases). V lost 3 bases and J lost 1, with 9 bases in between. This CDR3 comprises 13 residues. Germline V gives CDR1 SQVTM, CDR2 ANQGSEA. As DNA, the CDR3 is TGCAGCGTTGATCCAGGGATCCAAGAGACCCAGTACTTC. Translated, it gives CSVDPGIQETQYF. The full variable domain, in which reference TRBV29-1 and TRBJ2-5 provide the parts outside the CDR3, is SAVISQKPSRDICQRGTSLTIQCQVDSQVTMMFWYRQQPGQSLTLIATANQGSEATYESGFVIDKFPISRPNLTFSTLTVSNMSPEDSSIYLCSVDPGIQETQYFGPGTRLLVL.

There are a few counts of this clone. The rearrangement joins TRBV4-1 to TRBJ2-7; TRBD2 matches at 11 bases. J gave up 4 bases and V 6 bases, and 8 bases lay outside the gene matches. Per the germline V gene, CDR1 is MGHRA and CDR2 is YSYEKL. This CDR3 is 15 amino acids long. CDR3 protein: CASRWRASGGYEQYF. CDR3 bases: TGCGCCAGCAGATGGCGGGCTAGCGGGGGGTACGAGCAGTACTTC.

This CDR3 reads CSVGESRGRGLETQYF. CDR3 nucleotide sequence: TGCAGCGTTGGCGAGTCGAGGGGCAGGGGGCTTGAGACCCAGTACTTC. The V and J genes are TRBV29-1 and TRBJ2-5; 8 nucleotides align to TRBD1. Germline V gene data show CDR1 as SQVTM and CDR2 as ANQGSEA. The CDR3 has 16 residues. J lost 5 bases, V lost 4 bases, and 15 bases had no gene match.

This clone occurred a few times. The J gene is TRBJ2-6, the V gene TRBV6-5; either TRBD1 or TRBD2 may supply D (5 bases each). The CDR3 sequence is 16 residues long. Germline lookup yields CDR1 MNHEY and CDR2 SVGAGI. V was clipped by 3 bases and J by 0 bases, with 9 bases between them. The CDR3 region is CASSYRGVSGANVLTF. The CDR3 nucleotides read TGTGCCAGCAGTTATAGGGGAGTCTCTGGGGCCAACGTCCTGACTTTC.

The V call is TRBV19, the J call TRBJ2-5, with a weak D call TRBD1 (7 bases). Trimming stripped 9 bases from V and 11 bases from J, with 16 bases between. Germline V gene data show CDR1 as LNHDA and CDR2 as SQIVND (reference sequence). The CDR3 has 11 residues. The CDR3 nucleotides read TGTGCCAGCTCCGAGGAGGGGGCTCAGTACTTC. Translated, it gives CASSEEGAQYF.

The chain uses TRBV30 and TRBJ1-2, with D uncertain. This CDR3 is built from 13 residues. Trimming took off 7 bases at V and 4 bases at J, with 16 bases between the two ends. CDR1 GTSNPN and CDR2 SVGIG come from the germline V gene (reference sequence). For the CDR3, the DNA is TGTGCCTCGGCCACCGGCCATATCTATGGCTACACCTTC. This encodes CASATGHIYGYTF. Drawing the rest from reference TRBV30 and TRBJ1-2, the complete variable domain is SQTIHQWPATLVQPVGSPLSLECTVEGTSNPNLYWYRQAAGRGLQLLFYSVGIGQISSEVPQNLSASRPQDRQFILSSKKLLLSDSGFYLCASATGHIYGYTFGSGTRLTVV.

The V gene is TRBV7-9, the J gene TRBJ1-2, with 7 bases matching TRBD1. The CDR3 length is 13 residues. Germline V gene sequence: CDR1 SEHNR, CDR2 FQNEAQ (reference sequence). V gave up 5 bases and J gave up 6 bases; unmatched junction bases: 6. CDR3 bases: TGTGCCAGCAGCATAACACAGGGGAATGGCTACACCTTC. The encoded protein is CASSITQGNGYTF. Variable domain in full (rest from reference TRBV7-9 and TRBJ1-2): DTGVSQNPRHKITKRGQNVTFRCDPISEHNRLYWYRQTLGQGPEFLTYFQNEAQLEKSRLLSDRFSAERPKGSFSTLEIQRTEQGDSAMYLCASSITQGNGYTFGSGTRLTVV.

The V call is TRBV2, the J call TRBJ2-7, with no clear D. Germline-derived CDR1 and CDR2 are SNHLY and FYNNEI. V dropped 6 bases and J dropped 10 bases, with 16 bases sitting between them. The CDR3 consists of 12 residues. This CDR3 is CASSDVRTLQYF. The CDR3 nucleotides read TGTGCCAGCAGCGACGTCCGGACCCTTCAGTACTTC.

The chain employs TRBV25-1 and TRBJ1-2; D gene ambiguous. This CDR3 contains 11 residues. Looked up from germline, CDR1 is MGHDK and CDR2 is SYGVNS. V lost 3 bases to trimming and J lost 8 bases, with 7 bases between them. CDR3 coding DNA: TGTGCCAGCAGTGACAAAGGGGGCTACACCTTC. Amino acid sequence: CASSDKGGYTF.

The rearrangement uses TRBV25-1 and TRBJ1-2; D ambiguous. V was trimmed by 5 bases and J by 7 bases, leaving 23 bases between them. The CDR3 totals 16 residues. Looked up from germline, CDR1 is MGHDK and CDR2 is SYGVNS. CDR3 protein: CASSPAAGRRARGYTF. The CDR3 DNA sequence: TGTGCCAGCAGTCCAGCAGCCGGGAGGAGAGCCCGTGGCTACACCTTC.

The CDR3 nucleotides are TGTGCCAGCAGCCCTGGACAGGGAAGCACAGATACGCAGTATTTT. Its translation is CASSPGQGSTDTQYF. The chain links TRBV7-2 to TRBJ2-3; 8 bases match TRBD1. The ends lost 5 bases at V and 0 bases at J; junction bases unmatched: 4. Germline CDR1 SGHTA, CDR2 FQGNSA. This CDR3 region has 15 residues.

Here the CDR3 DNA reads TGTGCCAGCAGACTACCGGGACAGAGTTCCAATGAGCAGTTCTTC. Protein product: CASRLPGQSSNEQFF. The V gene is TRBV2, the J gene TRBJ2-1; 7 bases map to TRBD1. This CDR3 region has 15 residues. CDR1 and CDR2 from the germline V gene are SNHLY and FYNNEI. V shed 6 bases, J shed 6 bases, and the junction held 11 bases outside the gene matches.

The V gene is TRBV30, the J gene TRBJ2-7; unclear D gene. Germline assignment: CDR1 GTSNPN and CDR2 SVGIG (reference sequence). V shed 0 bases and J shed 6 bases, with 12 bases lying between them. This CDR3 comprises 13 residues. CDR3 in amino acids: CAWSVLGRAEQYF. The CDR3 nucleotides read TGTGCCTGGAGTGTGTTGGGAAGGGCCGAGCAGTACTTC.

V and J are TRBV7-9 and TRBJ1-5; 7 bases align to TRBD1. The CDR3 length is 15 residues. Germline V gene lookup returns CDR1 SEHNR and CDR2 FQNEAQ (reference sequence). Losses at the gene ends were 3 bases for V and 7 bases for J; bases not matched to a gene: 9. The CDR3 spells CASSLGTANGQPQHF. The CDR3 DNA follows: TGTGCCAGCAGCTTGGGGACAGCCAACGGCCAGCCCCAGCATTTT.

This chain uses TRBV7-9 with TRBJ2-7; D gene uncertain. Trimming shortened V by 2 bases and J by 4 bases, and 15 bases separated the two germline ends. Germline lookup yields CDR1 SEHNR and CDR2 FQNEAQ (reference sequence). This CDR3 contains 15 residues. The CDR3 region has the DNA TGTGCCAGCAGCTTAAAATCCGCGATGGGTTACGAGCAGTACTTC. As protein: CASSLKSAMGYEQYF.

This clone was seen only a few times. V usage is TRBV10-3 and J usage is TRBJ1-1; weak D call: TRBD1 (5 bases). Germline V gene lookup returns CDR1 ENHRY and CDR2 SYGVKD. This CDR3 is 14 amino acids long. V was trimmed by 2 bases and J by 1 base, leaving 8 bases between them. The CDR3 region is CAISERTGNTEAFF. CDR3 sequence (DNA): TGTGCCATCAGTGAGCGAACAGGGAACACTGAAGCTTTCTTT.

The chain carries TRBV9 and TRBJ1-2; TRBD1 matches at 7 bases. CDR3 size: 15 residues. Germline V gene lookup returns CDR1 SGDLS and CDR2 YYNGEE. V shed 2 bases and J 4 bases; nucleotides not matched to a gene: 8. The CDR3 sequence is CASSVQGVGGYGYTF. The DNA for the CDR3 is TGTGCCAGCAGCGTGCAGGGGGTGGGAGGCTATGGCTACACCTTC.

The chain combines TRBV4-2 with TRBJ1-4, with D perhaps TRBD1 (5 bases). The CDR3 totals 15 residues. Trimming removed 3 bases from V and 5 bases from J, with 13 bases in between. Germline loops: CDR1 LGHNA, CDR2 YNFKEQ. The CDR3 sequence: CASSHLRGENEKLFF. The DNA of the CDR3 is TGTGCCAGCAGCCATCTAAGAGGGGAGAATGAAAAACTGTTTTTT.

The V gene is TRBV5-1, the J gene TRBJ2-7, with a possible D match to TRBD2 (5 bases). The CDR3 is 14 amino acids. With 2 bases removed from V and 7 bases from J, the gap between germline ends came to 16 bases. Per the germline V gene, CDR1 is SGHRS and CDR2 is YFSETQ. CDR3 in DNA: TGCGCCAGCAGCTTTGGCCAGCCCTCGGGGGAGCAGTACTTC. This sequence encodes CASSFGQPSGEQYF.